These 8 T cell receptor beta chains came from one sample sequenced in a study of blood T cell repertoires in COVID-19. Sequenced by immunoSEQ multiplex PCR; TCRdb stores in-frame clones only, minus some. The data show over 100,000 clones, approximately 90% seen once. The sample comprised peripheral blood. Receptors originate from a man in his sixties with COVID-19, enrolled during active disease.

The CDR3 nucleotides read TGTGCCAGTAGTAGGGGGACAGGGGACTCACCCCTCCACTTT. This encodes CASSRGTGDSPLHF. This rearrangement joins TRBV19 to TRBJ1-6; 10 positions match TRBD1. Germline V CDR1 and CDR2: LNHDA, SQIVND (reference sequence). The CDR3 loop spans 14 amino acids. With 4 bases clipped from V and 10 bases from J, the junction kept 4 bases outside the gene matches. Based on the CDR3 plus reference TRBV19 and TRBJ1-6, the full variable domain is DGGITQSPKYLFRKEGQNVTLSCEQNLNHDAMYWYRQDPGQGLRLIYYSQIVNDFQKGDIAEGYSVSREKKESFPLTVTSAQKNPTAFYLCASSRGTGDSPLHFGNGTRLTVT.

This clone was counted between two and nine times. The chain links TRBV3-1 (or the pseudogene TRBV3-2) to TRBJ1-6; D ambiguous. The CDR3 length is 11 residues. V was pared by 11 bases and J by 8 bases, with 10 bases between. Germline assignment: CDR1 LGHDT and CDR2 YNNKEL (reference sequence). CDR3 in DNA: TGTGCCTGTGGTCGAGATTCACCCCTCCACTTT. Protein: CACGRDSPLHF.

The rearrangement links TRBV6-6 to TRBJ2-7, with D possibly being TRBD2 (5 bases). The V gene's germline CDR1 is MNHNY and CDR2 SVGAGI (reference sequence). CDR3 length: 14 amino acids. Trimming took 6 bases from V and 5 from J, leaving 17 bases between them. The CDR3 nucleotides read TGTGCCAGCAGCCGAGGACTTAGGGTGGACGAGCAGTACTTC. This encodes CASSRGLRVDEQYF.

This clone was found a few times. The germline gene is not matched at one end of the junction; a read error may be the cause. The chain has TRBV7-7 and TRBJ2-1; 12 bases line up with TRBD2. This CDR3 has 16 residues. Germline V gene lookup returns CDR1 SSHAT and CDR2 FNYEAQ (reference sequence). The CDR3 loop reads CASSPWTSGANNEQFF. The CDR3 DNA follows: TGTGCTAGCAGCCCGTGGACTAGCGGGGCTAACAATGAGCAGTTCTTC.

The chain has TRBV9 and TRBJ2-5, with no clear D. CDR1 SGDLS and CDR2 YYNGEE come from the germline V gene. V was pared by 2 bases and J by 5 bases, with 7 bases between. The CDR3 extends over 12 amino acids. The CDR3 is CASSVNEETQYF. CDR3 nucleotide sequence: TGTGCCAGCAGCGTCAACGAGGAGACCCAGTACTTC.

V usage is TRBV27 and J usage is TRBJ1-3; 7 bases agree with TRBD1. Losses at the gene ends were 8 bases for V and 4 bases for J; bases not matched to a gene: 5. This CDR3 is built from 13 residues. Germline-derived CDR1 and CDR2 are MNHEY and SMNVEV (reference sequence). The DNA of the CDR3 is TGTGCCAGCGCAGAGGGGGCAGGAAACACCATATATTTT. Residues: CASAEGAGNTIYF.

The V call is TRBV19, the J call TRBJ1-6; possible D gene TRBD1, 5 bases. V lost 3 bases, J lost 9 bases, and 9 bases lay in between. CDR1 is LNHDA and CDR2 is SQIVND in the germline V gene (reference sequence). This CDR3 contains 13 residues. CDR3 amino acids: CASSMRQLSPLHF. DNA of the CDR3: TGTGCCAGTAGTATGAGACAGCTTTCACCCCTCCACTTT. The entire variable domain, with the rest obtained from reference TRBV19 and TRBJ1-6, is as follows: DGGITQSPKYLFRKEGQNVTLSCEQNLNHDAMYWYRQDPGQGLRLIYYSQIVNDFQKGDIAEGYSVSREKKESFPLTVTSAQKNPTAFYLCASSMRQLSPLHFGNGTRLTVT.

The rearrangement joins TRBV18 to TRBJ2-7, with 14 bases matching TRBD2. The CDR3 length is 18 residues. The J segment lost 9 bases and the V segment lost 3 bases, leaving 16 bases of the junction unmatched. CDR1 KGHSH and CDR2 LQKENI come from the germline V gene. The CDR3 is CASSPIGTSGSGLVSQYF. The CDR3 nucleotides read TGTGCCAGCTCACCGATCGGGACTAGCGGGAGTGGGTTAGTATCGCAGTACTTC.